One and the same sample provided the 8 T cell receptor beta chains below, sequenced in a study of T-cell reconstitution after alpha-beta-depleted transplantation in children. For TCRbeta, the library was prepared with unique molecular identifiers. Using its own MiXCR run on the PCR reads, TCRdb lists one record per CDR3 protein. The sample gives over 550,000 distinct CDR3 sequences, roughly 10% of which show up once; approximately 4.1% is in the top ten. Material: PBMCs from the stem cell graft donor, obtained from the stem cell graft. These receptors were taken from a human donor who donated a stem cell graft to a child with acute myeloid leukemia.

This clonotype was found a few times. The chain employs TRBV20-1 and TRBJ1-5, with unresolved D. Germline CDR1 is DFQATT and CDR2 is SNEGSKA (reference sequence). CDR3 length: 12 amino acids. Trimming pared 3 bases from V and 1 base from J, leaving 4 bases between. Here the CDR3 DNA reads TGCAGTGCTAGGTCCAGCAATCAGCCCCAGCATTTT. Its translation: CSARSSNQPQHF.

This clonotype showed up just a few times. This sequence joins TRBV10-2 and TRBJ1-1; unclear D gene. The ends were cut back, 7 bases at V and 3 bases at J, with 9 bases in the middle. Germline V lookup: CDR1 WSHSY, CDR2 SAAADI. The CDR3 runs to 12 residues. The CDR3 loop reads CASTDGYTEAFF. The CDR3 nucleotides read TGCGCCAGCACGGACGGATACACTGAAGCTTTCTTT.

This clonotype has more than one count but fewer than ten. V gene TRBV20-1 combines with J gene TRBJ2-5; 14 bases align to TRBD2. J gave up 5 bases and V 3 bases, and 2 bases lay outside the gene matches. This CDR3 region has 14 residues. Looked up from germline, CDR1 is DFQATT and CDR2 is SNEGSKA (reference sequence). The CDR3 nucleotides are TGCAGTGCTAGCCGGACTAGCGGGAGGGAGACCCAGTACTTC. It specifies CSASRTSGRETQYF.

This clonotype has a count of ten or more. The chain carries TRBV6-2 or TRBV6-3 and TRBJ2-4; 8 bases align to TRBD1. CDR3 size: 18 residues. Germline-derived CDR1 and CDR2 are MNHEY and SVGEGT. Trimming at V came to 4 bases and at J to 3 bases, leaving 14 bases not matched to a gene. The CDR3 coding sequence is TGTGCCAGCAGTTCGCCGCTTGGACAGGGTTCGGGCAAAAACATTCAGTACTTC. Its translation: CASSSPLGQGSGKNIQYF.

This chain joins TRBV28 and TRBJ2-1, with 12 bases matching TRBD2. This CDR3 spans 16 amino acids. After removal of 6 bases from V and 0 bases from J, the junction contained 3 bases not matched to a gene. Per germline, CDR1 MDHEN and CDR2 SYDVKM. The CDR3: CASRGLAGSSYNEQFF. The CDR3 DNA follows: TGTGCCAGCAGAGGACTAGCGGGAAGCTCCTACAATGAGCAGTTCTTC.

This clonotype has ten or more counts. CDR3 sequence (DNA): TGTGCCAGCAGCGTAGCCGGATACGAGCAGTACTTC. Its translation: CASSVAGYEQYF. The rearrangement uses TRBV9 and TRBJ2-7; D is unclear. Germline values: CDR1 SGDLS, CDR2 YYNGEE. CDR3 length equals 12 residues. V was trimmed by 0 bases and J by 4 bases, leaving 5 bases between them.

This rearrangement joins TRBV7-2 to TRBJ2-1; TRBD2 matches 8 bases. The CDR3 loop spans 16 amino acids. The ends lost 0 bases at V and 7 bases at J; junction bases unmatched: 8. CDR1 is SGHTA and CDR2 is FQGNSA in the germline V gene. As DNA, the CDR3 is TGTGCCAGCAGCTTAGCGCCATTCGGGAGGGGAAATGAGCAGTTCTTC. This sequence encodes CASSLAPFGRGNEQFF.

The V gene is TRBV28, the J gene TRBJ1-5; 7 bases are a match to TRBD1. The germline gives CDR1 MDHEN, CDR2 SYDVKM. The CDR3 sequence is 15 residues long. V dropped 6 bases and J dropped 3; count of bases not matched to a gene: 8. In DNA form, the CDR3 reads TGTGCCAGCAGCTTAGAACAGGGGCTCAATCAGCCCCAGCATTTT. Its protein is CASSLEQGLNQPQHF.